A single sample gave rise to the 9 T cell receptor beta chains below, sequenced in a study of cytotoxic CD8 clonotypes in ibrutinib-treated CLL. TCRdb keeps only in-frame clones here, not all; method: immunoSEQ multiplex PCR. The sample includes more than 150,000 clones, roughly 72% of them seen just once. The sample in question was PBMCs, obtained after 24 months of ibrutinib treatment. The receptors were gathered from a human donor with chronic lymphocytic leukemia.

V gene TRBV6-5 combines with J gene TRBJ1-5; D possibly corresponds to TRBD1 (5 bases). Deletions cut 10 bases from V and 8 bases from J, with 15 bases between. The CDR3 contains 12 residues. Germline assignment: CDR1 MNHEY and CDR2 SVGAGI. The CDR3 loop reads CATRAGGEPQHF. The CDR3 region has the DNA TGTGCCACCAGGGCTGGGGGGGAGCCCCAGCATTTT.

This sequence joins TRBV15 and TRBJ2-7; TRBD1 agrees at 9 bases. J lost 6 bases, V lost 3 bases, and 6 bases had no gene match. CDR3 length equals 14 residues. Germline V gives CDR1 LNHNV, CDR2 YYDKDF (reference sequence). The CDR3 DNA sequence: TGTGCCACCAGCAGCGGGGACAGGGTGGTCGAGCAGTACTTC. Translated, it gives CATSSGDRVVEQYF. Filled out from reference TRBV15 and TRBJ2-7, the complete variable domain reads DAMVIQNPRYQVTQFGKPVTLSCSQTLNHNVMYWYQQKSSQAPKLLFHYYDKDFNNEADTPDNFQSRRPNTSFCFLDIRSPGLGDTAMYLCATSSGDRVVEQYFGPGTRLTVT.

The gene calls are TRBV27 and TRBJ2-7; weak D call: TRBD1 (6 bases). CDR3 size: 13 residues. Germline-derived CDR1 and CDR2 are MNHEY and SMNVEV (reference sequence). The V and J ends lost 7 bases and 5 bases respectively, with 15 bases between them. CDR3 sequence reads: CASTRTGIDEQYF. In DNA, the CDR3 is TGTGCCAGCACCAGAACAGGGATCGACGAGCAGTACTTC.

The chain recombines TRBV5-1 with TRBJ2-7, with D uncertain. The V gene lost 3 bases and the J gene lost 5 bases, with 9 bases spanning the gap. The CDR3 runs to 12 residues. CDR1 and CDR2 from the germline V gene are SGHRS and YFSETQ. The CDR3: CASSSNMDEQYF. The CDR3 bases are TGCGCCAGCAGCTCGAACATGGACGAGCAGTACTTC.

The rearrangement links TRBV27 to TRBJ2-7; 8 bases fit TRBD1. V was pared by 0 bases and J by 2 bases, with 3 bases of the junction left unmatched. The CDR3 is 15 residues long. Looked up from germline, CDR1 is MNHEY and CDR2 is SMNVEV (reference sequence). CDR3 loop: CASSLSGQATYEQYF. The CDR3 DNA sequence: TGTGCCAGCAGTTTATCGGGACAGGCGACCTACGAGCAGTACTTC.

This chain uses TRBV28 with TRBJ2-7; 14 nucleotides agree with TRBD2. The trim removed 8 bases at V and 4 bases at J, leaving 4 bases unmatched. Germline CDR1 and CDR2: MDHEN and SYDVKM. This CDR3 contains 14 residues. CDR3 coding DNA: TGTGCCAGCCAGGGACTAGCGGGAGAATACGAGCAGTACTTC. It translates to CASQGLAGEYEQYF.

The chain has TRBV7-8 and TRBJ2-7; possible D gene TRBD2, 6 bases. CDR1 SGHVS and CDR2 FQNEAQ come from the germline V gene. The CDR3 has 14 amino acids. With 5 bases removed from V and 4 bases from J, the gap between germline ends came to 15 bases. The CDR3 loop is CASSHVAESYEQYF. The CDR3 region has the DNA TGTGCCAGCAGCCACGTAGCGGAGTCATACGAGCAGTACTTC.

CDR3 sequence: CAWSFRTPLMHYEQYF. For the CDR3, the DNA is TGTGCCTGGAGTTTTCGTACGCCATTAATGCACTACGAGCAGTACTTC. The rearrangement uses TRBV30 and TRBJ2-7, with D uncertain. Trimming pared 2 bases from V and 3 bases from J, leaving 20 bases between. Germline lookup yields CDR1 GTSNPN and CDR2 SVGIG (reference sequence). CDR3 length equals 16 residues. Full variable domain (outside the CDR3, taken from reference TRBV30 and TRBJ2-7): SQTIHQWPATLVQPVGSPLSLECTVEGTSNPNLYWYRQAAGRGLQLLFYSVGIGQISSEVPQNLSASRPQDRQFILSSKKLLLSDSGFYLCAWSFRTPLMHYEQYFGPGTRLTVT.

The chain couples TRBV27 to TRBJ2-4, with TRBD2 identical over 8 bases. The trim removed 1 base at V and 4 bases at J, leaving 9 bases unmatched. The CDR3 length is 17 residues. CDR1 and CDR2 (germline): MNHEY, SMNVEV (reference sequence). The CDR3 is CASSLFSGRAYKNIQYF. The CDR3 DNA is TGTGCCAGCAGTTTATTCTCCGGGAGGGCCTATAAAAACATTCAGTACTTC.